These 8 T cell receptor beta chains came from one sample sequenced in a study of OX40 agonist ivuxolimab in advanced cancers. Sequencing used immunoSEQ multiplex PCR; TCRdb keeps in-frame clones, though not all of them. The sample shows more than 25,000 clones, roughly 80% of them seen only once. Sequencing was performed on CD4+ or CD8+ T cells sorted from blood, taken in a trial of the OX40 agonist ivuxolimab. These receptors all come from an adult with an advanced solid tumor such as melanoma, head and neck, liver or kidney cancer.

This chain joins TRBV5-8 and TRBJ1-2, with 8 bases aligning to TRBD1. V trimming: 0 bases; J trimming: 8 bases; junction bases outside the gene matches: 6. The CDR3 consists of 14 residues. CDR1 is SGHTS, CDR2 YDEGEE, per germline. The CDR3 is CASSLGTGIAGYTF. DNA of the CDR3: TGTGCCAGCAGCTTGGGGACAGGGATCGCCGGCTACACCTTC.

The gene calls are TRBV11-2 and TRBJ2-1; weak D call: TRBD1 (6 bases). Germline assignment: CDR1 SGHAT and CDR2 FQNNGV. CDR3 length equals 16 residues. The V gene lost 2 bases and the J gene lost 8 bases, with 19 bases spanning the gap. The CDR3 reads CASSLLNGLTGDEQFF. The DNA of the CDR3 is TGTGCCAGCAGCTTACTGAATGGGCTGACAGGCGATGAGCAGTTCTTC. Full variable domain (rest looked up from reference TRBV11-2 and TRBJ2-1): EAGVAQSPRYKIIEKRQSVAFWCNPISGHATLYWYQQILGQGPKLLIQFQNNGVVDDSQLPKDRFSAERLKGVDSTLKIQPAKLEDSAVYLCASSLLNGLTGDEQFFGPGTRLTVL.

This chain joins TRBV5-4 and TRBJ2-7; D is possibly TRBD1 or TRBD2 (5 bases each). Germline lookup yields CDR1 SGHNT and CDR2 YYREEE (reference sequence). The CDR3 is made up of 14 amino acids. V lost 3 bases and J lost 5, with 15 bases in between. The CDR3 coding sequence is TGTGCCAGCAGCTCGGGCAGGGACCCCAACGAGCAGTACTTC. Translated: CASSSGRDPNEQYF.

This clone occurred a few times. The rearrangement joins TRBV7-9 to TRBJ2-1; a weak D match, TRBD1 (6 bases). The V and J ends lost 2 bases and 1 base respectively, with 9 bases between them. This CDR3 spans 15 amino acids. Germline values: CDR1 SEHNR, CDR2 FQNEAQ (reference sequence). CDR3 in DNA: TGTGCCAGCAGCTTATTGGGGGCGTCCTACAATGAGCAGTTCTTC. It encodes CASSLLGASYNEQFF.

The V call is TRBV10-2, the J call TRBJ1-2; possible D gene TRBD1, 5 bases. This CDR3 spans 14 amino acids. V was shortened by 7 bases and J by 3 bases, with 15 bases between the two germline ends. CDR1 and CDR2 from the germline V gene are WSHSY and SAAADI. CDR3 residues: CASTPGGNYYGYTF. The CDR3 DNA reads as TGCGCCAGCACCCCGGGGGGGAACTACTATGGCTACACCTTC.

The CDR3 sequence is CASRSEGGNTEAFF. The CDR3 nucleotides read TGTGCCAGCAGGTCGGAGGGTGGGAACACTGAAGCTTTCTTT. The chain links TRBV2 to TRBJ1-1; D call uncertain. This CDR3 is 14 amino acids long. Trimming took 6 bases from V and 1 from J, leaving 12 bases between them. Germline assignment: CDR1 SNHLY and CDR2 FYNNEI.

The chain couples TRBV7-6 to TRBJ2-5; unclear D gene. The end of the DNA is better explained by TRBJ2-7, so the J call may be wrong. Germline CDR1 reads SGHVS; CDR2 reads FNYEAQ. CDR3 size: 13 residues. The CDR3 DNA sequence: TGTGCCAGCAGCACCAGACAACACTACGAGCAGTACTTC. Amino acid sequence: CASSTRQHYEQYF.

The V and J genes are TRBV11-3 and TRBJ1-1; no firm D call. This CDR3 spans 15 amino acids. Between the trimmed V and J ends, which lost 1 base and 1 base, there was a span of 10 bases. Germline V lookup: CDR1 SGHNT, CDR2 YENEEA. CDR3 DNA sequence: TGTGCCAGCAGCTTAGGTGCAGGACGGAACACTGAAGCTTTCTTT. Amino acids: CASSLGAGRNTEAFF.